This T cell receptor beta chain is drawn from a study of T-cell reconstitution after alpha-beta-depleted transplantation in children. There are 14 residues in the CDR3. V dropped 2 bases and J dropped 6; count of bases not matched to a gene: 3. Germline V gene data show CDR1 as LGHDT and CDR2 as YNNKEL (reference sequence). Unique molecular identifiers were incorporated into the prepared TCRbeta library. One entry per CDR3 protein results from TCRdb running MiXCR on the PCR reads. The table lists 450,000 to 500,000 distinct CDR3 sequences, under 15% of them singletons, with less than 6.5% in the top ten.

The specimen comprised PBMCs from the stem cell graft donor, sampled from the stem cell graft. The rearrangement links TRBV3-1 to TRBJ2-1; 8 bases fit TRBD2. The clonotype originates from a human donor who donated a stem cell graft to a child with combined immunodeficiency. In nucleotides, the CDR3 is TGTGCCAGCAGCCAAATGGCGGGAGGCAATGAGCAGTTCTTC. It specifies CASSQMAGGNEQFF.